This TCR beta chain appears in the sequencing data of a study of blood T cells in healthy people across ages. Study-wide points: TCR beta diversity was tightly associated with the proportion of naive T cells.

As for this clonotype: Its antigen remains unidentified.

Germline CDR1 KGHSH, CDR2 LQKENI. The trim removed 3 bases at V and 5 bases at J, leaving 8 bases unmatched. This CDR3 contains 15 residues. A second PCR, run for about 7 to 11 cycles, used a sample-barcoded 5' primer plus a J-beta primer mix. MiXCR, applied by TCRdb to the 5' RACE reads, yields one record per CDR3 protein. The table shows around 1.1 million distinct CDR3 sequences, with 35% to 45% occurring only once. The sample, about 9.2 milliliters of peripheral blood, was drawn from each donor. Isolated per sample were at least 6 million PBMCs. The origin of this receptor is a man aged 18-30 years in good health. The sequencing input was blood. V and J are TRBV18 and TRBJ2-7, with 9 bases identical to TRBD1. CDR3 sequence: CASSPRGQGLDEQYF. CDR3 nucleotide sequence: TGTGCCAGCTCACCGAGGGGACAGGGTCTAGACGAGCAGTACTTC.